Following are 20 T cell receptor beta chains from one sample sequenced in a study of T cell repertoires in cytomegalovirus infection. No cognate antigen is known for these TCRs. TCRdb itself ran the reads through MiXCR, one entry per CDR3 protein. The sample records 400,000 to 600,000 distinct CDR3 sequences, 42% being singletons. This material consisted of cultured PBMCs, taken from culture after CMV antigen stimulation. These receptors were collected from a human donor in good health (CMV status not recorded). Some clones in this sample may be carry-over from other donors' samples.

The chain combines TRBV6-6 with TRBJ2-1, with D uncertain. This CDR3 region has 12 residues. Deletions cut 2 bases from V and 5 bases from J, with 4 bases between. Germline loops: CDR1 MNHNY, CDR2 SVGAGI (reference sequence). CDR3 loop: CASSYRDNEQFF. The CDR3 DNA reads as TGTGCCAGCAGTTACAGGGACAATGAGCAGTTCTTC.

The chain recombines TRBV6-1 with TRBJ2-7; TRBD1 matches 8 bases. Germline V gene data show CDR1 as MNHNS and CDR2 as SASEGT. J lost 0 bases, V lost 4 bases, and 5 bases had no gene match. The CDR3 extends over 15 amino acids. The CDR3: CASSGGQVPSYEQYF. The CDR3 nucleotides read TGTGCCAGCAGTGGGGGACAGGTACCCTCCTACGAGCAGTACTTC.

This clonotype was seen once. The chain uses TRBV5-1 and TRBJ2-7, with D perhaps matching TRBD2 (5 bases). The CDR3 sequence is 14 residues long. V lost 4 bases, J lost 0 bases, and 11 bases lay in between. Germline V gene data show CDR1 as SGHRS and CDR2 as YFSETQ. CDR3 bases: TGCGCCAGCAGCCGTGACGGGAACTCCTACGAGCAGTACTTC. Translated: CASSRDGNSYEQYF.

The chain employs TRBV7-6 and TRBJ2-3; 9 nucleotides match TRBD2. CDR3 length: 14 amino acids. Trimming took 8 bases from V and 2 from J; bases not matched to a gene: 5. From germline, CDR1 is SGHVS and CDR2 FNYEAQ. CDR3 sequence (DNA): TGTGCCAGCCGGCGGGGGGGTTTCACAGATACGCAGTATTTT. It encodes CASRRGGFTDTQYF.

The chain is built from TRBV4-2 and TRBJ2-1, with D unclear. CDR1 is LGHNA, CDR2 YNFKEQ, per germline. The CDR3 is 9 amino acids. The chain's CDR3 is CRLSDEQFF. As DNA, the CDR3 is TGTCGGTTGAGCGATGAGCAGTTCTTC.

The rearrangement joins TRBV10-2 to TRBJ2-2; 12 bases agree with TRBD2. Unmatched junction bases numbered 13, after V lost 5 bases and J lost 3 bases. CDR3 length equals 19 residues. Germline lookup yields CDR1 WSHSY and CDR2 SAAADI. The CDR3 DNA follows: TGCGCCAGCAGTACAAACGTTCCCGGACTAGCGGGGTACACCGGGGAGCTGTTTTTT. Residues: CASSTNVPGLAGYTGELFF.

The V call is TRBV6-1, the J call TRBJ1-1; TRBD1 is a possible D gene (5 bases). V gave up 2 bases and J gave up 5 bases, with 15 bases separating them. This CDR3 is 15 amino acids long. Looked up from germline, CDR1 is MNHNS and CDR2 is SASEGT. The CDR3, as DNA: TGTGCCAGCAGTGAAAGCGGGGGGGGTTGGACTGAAGCTTTCTTT. Residues: CASSESGGGWTEAFF.

The chain joins TRBV6-1 to TRBJ1-5; unclear D gene. Trimming shortened V by 4 bases and J by 0 bases, and 13 bases separated the two germline ends. Germline assignment: CDR1 MNHNS and CDR2 SASEGT. The CDR3 consists of 16 residues. The CDR3 nucleotides are TGTGCCAGCAGTGTCCGCCCGGACCTTAGCAATCAGCCCCAGCATTTT. Translation gives CASSVRPDLSNQPQHF.

This rearrangement joins TRBV4-1 to TRBJ2-3; 12 bases map to TRBD2. The germline V gene has CDR1 MGHRA and CDR2 YSYEKL. J lost 6 bases, V lost 3 bases, and 13 bases had no gene match. The CDR3 covers 18 residues. In DNA form, the CDR3 reads TGCGCCAGCAGCCAGCTTAGATCTAGCGGGGGGGCCGGGGATACGCAGTATTTT. It translates to CASSQLRSSGGAGDTQYF.

This rearrangement joins TRBV6-2 or TRBV6-3 to TRBJ1-2, with 8 nucleotides matching TRBD1. CDR3 length: 16 amino acids. Germline lookup yields CDR1 MNHEY and CDR2 SVGEGT. V lost 6 bases and J lost 6; bases outside the gene matches: 15. For the CDR3, the DNA is TGTGCCAGCAGGGACAGGGAGCGCCCTTGGGGCCATGGCTACACCTTC. Its protein product is CASRDRERPWGHGYTF.

This clonotype was picked up a small number of times. The chain joins TRBV7-2 to TRBJ2-7; D unclear. Germline-derived CDR1 and CDR2 are SGHTA and FQGNSA. Trimming left V 4 bases short and J 3 bases short, with 10 bases between. The CDR3 contains 13 residues. In DNA form, the CDR3 reads TGTGCCAGCAGCTGGAGACCATACTACGAGCAGTACTTC. This translates into CASSWRPYYEQYF. The full variable domain, rest sourced from reference TRBV7-2 and TRBJ2-7, is GAGVSQSPSNKVTEKGKDVELRCDPISGHTALYWYRQSLGQGLEFLIYFQGNSAPDKSGLPSDRFSAERTGGSVSTLTIQRTQQEDSAVYLCASSWRPYYEQYFGPGTRLTVT.

This chain joins TRBV7-9 and TRBJ2-1, with TRBD2 matching over 12 bases. V shed 4 bases and J 2 bases; nucleotides not matched to a gene: 3. The CDR3 contains 16 residues. CDR1 is SEHNR, CDR2 FQNEAQ, per germline (reference sequence). In DNA form, the CDR3 reads TGTGCCAGCAGCTATCTAGCGGGAGGGCCCTACAATGAGCAGTTCTTC. Its translation: CASSYLAGGPYNEQFF.

The rearrangement joins TRBV4-1 to TRBJ2-2, with a tentative D call TRBD1 (5 bases). CDR1 and CDR2 (germline): MGHRA, YSYEKL. The CDR3 runs to 14 residues. Trimming left V 2 bases short and J 7 bases short, with 11 bases between. CDR3 sequence: CASSQLPGYGELFF. The CDR3 nucleotides are TGCGCCAGCAGCCAATTGCCAGGGTACGGGGAGCTGTTTTTT.

The chain links TRBV7-8 to TRBJ1-2; D gene unclear. V was pared by 5 bases and J by 6 bases, with 22 bases between. The germline CDR1 and CDR2 sequences are SGHVS and FQNEAQ. The CDR3 contains 16 residues. DNA for the CDR3: TGTGCCAGCAGCCCCGGAAGTACTCTTTTGGGGAATGGCTACACCTTC. It encodes CASSPGSTLLGNGYTF.

In this sample, this clonotype turned up a few times. The chain combines TRBV7-4 with TRBJ1-3, with 7 bases that match TRBD1. V lost 5 bases, J lost 2 bases, and 6 bases stayed unmatched. CDR1 is SGHVT and CDR2 is SQSDAQ in the germline V gene. The CDR3 extends over 15 amino acids. CDR3 sequence reads: CASSPRQGPGNTIYF. The CDR3 bases are TGTGCCAGCAGCCCACGACAGGGCCCTGGAAACACCATATATTTT.

V and J are TRBV27 and TRBJ2-1; D unresolved. The CDR3 consists of 14 residues. Germline lookup yields CDR1 MNHEY and CDR2 SMNVEV (reference sequence). With 5 bases removed from V and 3 bases from J, the gap between germline ends came to 11 bases. This chain's CDR3 is CASSPAWGYNEQFF. Written as DNA, the CDR3 is TGTGCCAGCAGTCCCGCGTGGGGCTACAATGAGCAGTTCTTC.

This clonotype was recorded a few times. J is TRBJ2-7 and V is TRBV6-2 or TRBV6-3; D is uncertain. Per germline, CDR1 MNHEY and CDR2 SVGEGT. V was cut by 7 bases and J by 1 base, with 11 bases left in between. The CDR3 spans 13 residues. The CDR3 nucleotides read TGTGCCAGCAAGAGACCACCTTCCTACGAGCAGTACTTC. It encodes CASKRPPSYEQYF.

The rearrangement uses TRBV18 and TRBJ1-1; D gene uncertain. Trimming stripped 2 bases from V and 3 bases from J, with 7 bases between. Germline V gene data show CDR1 as KGHSH and CDR2 as LQKENI. The CDR3 totals 13 residues. The CDR3 DNA reads TGTGCCAGCTCACCATCTCTGTACACTGAAGCTTTCTTT. This codes for CASSPSLYTEAFF. Full variable domain (missing parts from reference TRBV18 and TRBJ1-1): NAGVMQNPRHLVRRRGQEARLRCSPMKGHSHVYWYRQLPEEGLKFMVYLQKENIIDESGMPKERFSAEFPKEGPSILRIQQVVRGDSAAYFCASSPSLYTEAFFGQGTRLTVV.

This clonotype has more than one count but fewer than ten. CDR3 region: CASSQGQGGTEAFF. The CDR3 DNA reads TGCGCCAGCAGCCAGGGACAGGGCGGCACTGAAGCTTTCTTT. This chain joins TRBV5-1 and TRBJ1-1, with 9 bases that match TRBD1. From germline, CDR1 is SGHRS and CDR2 YFSETQ. V dropped 4 bases and J dropped 4; count of bases not matched to a gene: 5. The CDR3 is 14 amino acids.

This clonotype was detected ten times or more. V and J are TRBV7-2 and TRBJ1-1, with no clear D. V shed 3 bases and J shed 4 bases, with 9 bases lying between them. The CDR3 spans 13 residues. Looked up from germline, CDR1 is SGHTA and CDR2 is FQGNSA. Here the CDR3 reads CASSFQSITEAFF. CDR3 in DNA: TGTGCCAGCAGCTTCCAGAGTATCACTGAAGCTTTCTTT.